This T cell receptor (beta chain) comes out of a study of blood T cell repertoires in COVID-19. Overall study context: Spain, Italy and the United States supplied samples that represented acute and convalescent COVID-19. Sources were T cells, B-cell-depleted T cells, or PBMCs; the material itself was cDNA or gDNA.

CDR3 length equals 13 residues. Germline values: CDR1 MNHEY, CDR2 SVGAGI. V shed 6 bases and J shed 4 bases, with 12 bases lying between them. In the study's own analysis: Amplification of reference gene primers was used by the study to estimate nucleated cell counts. The table came from immunoSEQ multiplex PCR; TCRdb's copy has only in-frame clones and leaves some out. That table gives V, J and clone size, and the DNA gave D and trimming. The table has 20,000 to 30,000 clones, 85% to 90% seen once. The chain uses TRBV6-5 and TRBJ1-1; D possibly corresponds to TRBD1 (5 bases). Sequencing input: peripheral blood. This receptor was obtained from a woman aged 60-70 years with active COVID-19. As DNA, the CDR3 is TGTGCCAGCAGATTCAGGGTGTTCACTGAAGCTTTCTTT. This gives the protein CASRFRVFTEAFF.